Listed below are T cell receptor beta chains from one sample, sequenced in a study of T-cell reconstitution after alpha-beta-depleted transplantation in children. TCRdb re-called the PCR reads through MiXCR, storing one row per CDR3 protein. The table records some 450,000 distinct CDR3 sequences, roughly 43% of them present only once. The sequencing here drew on PBMCs, taken before TCRalphabeta/CD19-depleted stem cell transplant. Source of these receptors: a girl aged 2 to 10 with aplastic anemia, due to receive a stem cell transplant. Each CDR3 is given with its conserved first and last residue. A D gene is named only where the DNA matches it firmly. Clone size appears in some rows only: once, few, many, or a class for an expanded clone.

V: TRBV12-3/TRBV12-4; size: few; J: TRBJ2-1; D: -; CDR3: CASSPGTPYNEQFF; DNA: TGTGCCAGCAGTCCCGGGACACCCTACAATGAGCAGTTCTTC
V: TRBV18; size: -; J: TRBJ2-1; D: -; CDR3: CASSQSEAGEQFF; DNA: TGTGCCAGCTCACAGTCAGAGGCAGGGGAGCAGTTCTTC
V: TRBV29-1; size: few; J: TRBJ2-5; D: -; CDR3: CSVDHRRPPGVQETQYF; DNA: TGCAGCGTTGATCATCGACGGCCTCCGGGGGTCCAAGAGACCCAGTACTTC
V: TRBV25-1; size: -; J: TRBJ2-3; D: -; CDR3: CASIASGGTQYF; DNA: TGTGCCAGCATCGCGTCAGGAGGTACGCAGTATTTT
V: TRBV4-1; size: many; J: TRBJ2-2; D: TRBD2; CDR3: CASSPLAGGRDTGELFF; DNA: TGCGCCAGCAGCCCACTAGCGGGAGGGAGGGACACCGGGGAGCTGTTTTTT
V: TRBV9; size: few; J: TRBJ2-1; D: TRBD1; CDR3: CASSVVPAGTGRDEQFF; DNA: TGTGCCAGCAGCGTAGTCCCCGCCGGGACAGGCCGCGATGAGCAGTTCTTC
V: TRBV6-1; size: -; J: TRBJ2-7; D: TRBD1; CDR3: CASNAGQGNYEQYF; DNA: TGTGCCAGCAACGCGGGACAGGGTAATTACGAGCAGTACTTC
V: TRBV14; size: few; J: TRBJ2-5; D: -; CDR3: CASSQESSPTGAQYF; DNA: TGTGCCAGCAGCCAAGAAAGCAGCCCGACGGGGGCCCAGTACTTC
V: TRBV18; size: many; J: TRBJ1-1; D: -; CDR3: CASSPGGTRNTEAFF; DNA: TGTGCCAGCTCACCCGGCGGGACCCGGAACACTGAAGCTTTCTTT
V: TRBV7-9; size: -; J: TRBJ2-5; D: -; CDR3: CATQGRTQETQYF; DNA: TGTGCCACCCAGGGCCGGACACAAGAGACCCAGTACTTC
V: TRBV11-2; size: many; J: TRBJ2-1; D: TRBD2; CDR3: CASSLGASGYSYNEQFF; DNA: TGTGCCAGCAGCTTAGGGGCTAGCGGGTATTCCTACAATGAGCAGTTCTTC
V: TRBV7-9; size: few; J: TRBJ2-3; D: -; CDR3: CASSLETGTDTQYF; DNA: TGTGCCAGCAGCTTAGAGACAGGTACGGATACGCAGTATTTT
V: TRBV7-9; size: -; J: TRBJ2-1; D: TRBD1; CDR3: CASSRLQGTYNEQFF; DNA: TGTGCCAGCAGCCGTCTACAGGGGACCTACAATGAGCAGTTCTTC
V: TRBV20-1; size: -; J: TRBJ2-1; D: -; CDR3: CSARVGDNEQFF; DNA: TGCAGTGCTAGAGTTGGCGACAATGAGCAGTTCTTC
V: TRBV4-1; size: -; J: TRBJ2-5; D: -; CDR3: CASSQERSAVQETQYF; DNA: TGCGCCAGCAGCCAAGAACGGAGCGCAGTCCAAGAGACCCAGTACTTC
V: TRBV20-1; size: -; J: TRBJ2-1; D: TRBD2; CDR3: CSARDLSGGSYNEQFF; DNA: TGCAGTGCTAGAGATTTAAGCGGGGGATCCTACAATGAGCAGTTCTTC
V: TRBV7-2; size: -; J: TRBJ2-7; D: -; CDR3: CASSPSLNRVYEQYF; DNA: TGTGCCAGCAGCCCCTCCTTGAACAGGGTCTACGAGCAGTACTTC
V: TRBV5-6; size: -; J: TRBJ2-5; D: -; CDR3: CASSPGPSWSSFGETQYF; DNA: TGTGCCAGCAGCCCGGGGCCTAGCTGGAGTTCTTTCGGAGAGACCCAGTACTTC
V: TRBV7-9; size: once; J: TRBJ2-7; D: -; CDR3: CASSSSAEQYF; DNA: TGTGCCAGCAGCTCCTCGGCCGAGCAGTACTTC
V: TRBV9; size: -; J: TRBJ2-3; D: -; CDR3: CASSVSGAETQYF; DNA: TGTGCCAGCAGCGTATCCGGGGCCGAGACGCAGTATTTT
V: TRBV6-5; size: many; J: TRBJ2-7; D: TRBD1; CDR3: CASSYSVGQSYEQYF; DNA: TGTGCCAGCAGTTACTCGGTGGGACAGTCTTACGAGCAGTACTTC
V: TRBV10-3; size: -; J: TRBJ1-1; D: -; CDR3: CAISESGREAFF; DNA: TGTGCCATCAGTGAGTCTGGCCGGGAAGCTTTCTTT
V: TRBV27; size: many; J: TRBJ1-3; D: TRBD1; CDR3: CASSRAGGRGNTIYF; DNA: TGTGCCAGCAGCCGTGCAGGGGGACGTGGAAACACCATATATTTT
V: TRBV30; size: few; J: TRBJ1-2; D: -; CDR3: CAWSWGMGNYGYTF; DNA: TGTGCCTGGAGCTGGGGAATGGGTAACTATGGCTACACCTTC
V: TRBV5-1; size: few; J: TRBJ1-2; D: -; CDR3: CASSLGAASNYGYTF; DNA: TGCGCCAGCAGCTTGGGCGCTGCGTCTAACTATGGCTACACCTTC
V: TRBV20-1; size: -; J: TRBJ1-6; D: -; CDR3: CSAGGTTGSPLHF; DNA: TGCAGTGCTGGGGGGACTACGGGATCACCCCTCCACTTT
V: TRBV7-6; size: -; J: TRBJ1-1; D: -; CDR3: CASSSLSGGTEAFF; DNA: TGTGCCAGCAGCTCCTTGAGCGGCGGCACTGAAGCTTTCTTT
V: TRBV5-4; size: once; J: TRBJ1-1; D: -; CDR3: CASRHGDEAFF; DNA: TGTGCCAGCAGACATGGAGATGAAGCTTTCTTT
V: TRBV20-1; size: -; J: TRBJ2-1; D: TRBD2; CDR3: CSAGPGLAGGGEQFF; DNA: TGCAGTGCGGGACCGGGACTAGCGGGAGGAGGTGAGCAGTTCTTC
V: TRBV20-1; size: few; J: TRBJ2-1; D: TRBD2; CDR3: CSARRTSGYNEQFF; DNA: TGCAGTGCTAGACGGACTAGCGGGTACAATGAGCAGTTCTTC
V: TRBV12-3/TRBV12-4; size: few; J: TRBJ2-3; D: -; CDR3: CASSLGLSSKPDTHYF; DNA: TGTGCCAGCAGTTTAGGATTGAGTTCCAAGCCAGATACGCATTATTTT
V: TRBV20-1; size: few; J: TRBJ2-5; D: TRBD1; CDR3: CSATGTGNQETQYF; DNA: TGCAGTGCTACCGGGACAGGGAACCAAGAGACCCAGTACTTC
V: TRBV2; size: many; J: TRBJ2-1; D: -; CDR3: CASSEETRNDEQFF; DNA: TGTGCCAGCAGTGAAGAGACTAGGAACGATGAGCAGTTCTTC
V: TRBV2; size: -; J: TRBJ2-5; D: -; CDR3: CASSKGLAQETQYF; DNA: TGTGCCAGCAGTAAGGGGCTAGCGCAAGAGACCCAGTACTTC
V: TRBV18; size: -; J: TRBJ2-3; D: -; CDR3: CASSPADSTDTQYF; DNA: TGTGCCAGCTCACCTGCGGATAGCACAGATACGCAGTATTTT
V: TRBV7-3; size: many; J: TRBJ2-7; D: TRBD1; CDR3: CASSSPGTGTRQYF; DNA: TGTGCCAGCAGCTCGCCCGGGACAGGGACGCGTCAGTACTTC
V: TRBV10-2; size: -; J: TRBJ1-2; D: TRBD1; CDR3: CASLGDSPWYTF; DNA: TGCGCCAGCCTGGGGGACAGCCCTTGGTACACCTTC
V: TRBV20-1; size: once; J: TRBJ1-4; D: -; CDR3: CSALPGRNEKLFF; DNA: TGCAGTGCCCTCCCAGGAAGGAATGAAAAACTGTTTTTT
V: TRBV30; size: -; J: TRBJ2-3; D: TRBD2; CDR3: CAWSTGTSKYF; DNA: TGTGCCTGGTCTACCGGGACTAGCAAGTATTTT
V: TRBV20-1; size: once; J: TRBJ2-3; D: TRBD1; CDR3: CSARSPGQGGIDTQYF; DNA: TGCAGTGCTAGATCGCCGGGACAGGGAGGAATAGATACGCAGTATTTT
V: TRBV28; size: -; J: TRBJ2-1; D: TRBD1; CDR3: CATSGGTGYNEQFF; DNA: TGTGCCACCTCCGGGGGGACAGGGTACAATGAGCAGTTCTTC
V: TRBV20-1; size: -; J: TRBJ1-5; D: TRBD1; CDR3: CSARDTGGFGQPQHF; DNA: TGCAGTGCTAGAGATACAGGGGGCTTTGGTCAGCCCCAGCATTTT
V: TRBV4-1; size: -; J: TRBJ2-1; D: TRBD2; CDR3: CASSQDEASGWVSSYNEQFF; DNA: TGCGCCAGCAGCCAAGATGAGGCTAGCGGGTGGGTCAGCTCCTACAATGAGCAGTTCTTC
V: TRBV7-8; size: few; J: TRBJ2-5; D: -; CDR3: CASSSPGNGEETQYF; DNA: TGTGCCAGCAGCTCTCCGGGGAATGGGGAAGAGACCCAGTACTTC
V: TRBV28; size: -; J: TRBJ1-2; D: -; CDR3: CAGSGPRGYTF; DNA: TGTGCCGGATCGGGACCCAGGGGCTACACCTTC
V: TRBV5-1; size: -; J: TRBJ2-2; D: -; CDR3: CASSLEGRLTGELFF; DNA: TGCGCCAGCAGCTTGGAAGGGCGCCTTACCGGGGAGCTGTTTTTT
V: TRBV2; size: few; J: TRBJ2-7; D: TRBD2; CDR3: CASIGTSGRNEQYF; DNA: TGTGCCAGCATTGGGACTAGCGGGAGGAACGAGCAGTACTTC
V: TRBV3-1; size: -; J: TRBJ2-4; D: -; CDR3: CATTQQTGPLAKNIQYF; DNA: TGTGCCACCACCCAACAGACAGGACCCCTAGCCAAAAACATTCAGTACTTC
V: TRBV25-1; size: -; J: TRBJ2-7; D: TRBD2; CDR3: CASSVTSGREGDEQYF; DNA: TGTGCCAGCAGTGTAACCAGCGGGAGAGAGGGGGACGAGCAGTACTTC
V: TRBV6-5; size: many; J: TRBJ1-5; D: TRBD1; CDR3: CASSSGYRGSNQPQHF; DNA: TGTGCCAGCAGTTCCGGATACAGGGGAAGCAATCAGCCCCAGCATTTT
V: TRBV14; size: few; J: TRBJ1-2; D: -; CDR3: CASSQGGFGYTF; DNA: TGTGCCAGCAGCCAAGGGGGATTCGGCTACACCTTC
V: TRBV27; size: -; J: TRBJ2-7; D: -; CDR3: CASTARGSYEQYF; DNA: TGTGCCAGCACCGCTCGGGGTTCCTACGAGCAGTACTTC
V: TRBV20-1; size: -; J: TRBJ2-1; D: -; CDR3: CSARVNRGRDMNEQFF; DNA: TGCAGTGCTAGGGTTAACCGGGGCAGAGACATGAATGAGCAGTTCTTC
V: TRBV12-3/TRBV12-4; size: -; J: TRBJ2-3; D: TRBD2; CDR3: CASRGTSGSGDTQYF; DNA: TGTGCCAGCAGGGGCACTAGCGGGAGTGGAGATACGCAGTATTTT
V: TRBV10-3; size: once; J: TRBJ2-3; D: -; CDR3: CAISRRLRSTDTQYF; DNA: TGTGCCATCAGCAGACGGTTGCGGAGCACAGATACGCAGTATTTT